This T cell receptor (beta chain) was captured by sequencing in a study of blood T cell repertoires in COVID-19. In the study overall: Spain, Italy and the United States supplied samples that represented acute and convalescent COVID-19. PBMCs, B-cell-depleted T cells, or T cells provided the cDNA or gDNA that made up the material.

In the original processing: Reference gene primers were amplified, and this amplification served to estimate nucleated cell counts. Clones were sequenced by immunoSEQ multiplex PCR, and TCRdb holds only the in-frame ones, with some missing. D and trimming come from the DNA, and the V and J calls and clone size come from that table. This sample has some 110,000 clones; 75% to 90% occur once, and the top ten carry 3.2%. Germline V gives CDR1 SSHAT, CDR2 FNYEAQ (reference sequence). The CDR3 is made up of 15 amino acids. As concerns this clone: Sequence at one end of the junction differs from germline and may be a read error.

The sequence came from a woman of 80 years or more with COVID-19, enrolled during active disease. The specimen was peripheral blood. This chain joins TRBV7-7 and TRBJ2-5; D may be TRBD1 (6 bases). CDR3 loop: CASSLEQGWGETQYF. CDR3 nucleotide sequence: TGTGCTAGCAGCTTAGAACAGGGTTGGGGAGAGACCCAGTACTTC.